This TCR beta chain was observed in a study of blood T cell repertoires in COVID-19. Recruits, aged about 18 to 95 years, lived in 25 or so US areas. TCRdb's copy holds only in-frame clones and misses some; the assay was immunoSEQ multiplex PCR. The sample lists around 470,000 clones; less than 95% were seen once. Material for sequencing was PBMCs or T cells enriched from blood (not recorded which). The sequence came from a man younger than 30 who had recovered from COVID-19.

The CDR3 reads CASSTPDTQYF. The CDR3 nucleotides are TGTGCCAGTTCGACTCCCGATACGCAGTATTTT. The J gene is TRBJ2-3, the V gene TRBV28; D is undetermined. This CDR3 spans 11 amino acids. Germline CDR1 MDHEN, CDR2 SYDVKM. V lost 9 bases and J lost 6, with 10 bases in between.